This TCR beta chain came from a study of immune cell composition in non-small cell lung cancer (dated by TCRdb to the late 2010s). In terms of the full investigation: To assign histologic subtype, which was mostly lung adenocarcinoma or squamous cell carcinoma, H&E was combined with p63, CK5, Napsin A and TTF-1 immunohistochemistry. Using Adaptive Biotechnologies, the researchers ran TCR-beta sequencing on fewer than 40 paired NSCLC tumour and non-adjacent lung specimens, along with 26 tumour-only specimens. Supplementary cohort #1, 10 lung adenocarcinoma cases, had paired tumour/lung TCR-beta sequencing and TIL populations generated to assess tumour reactivity. A handful of tumour specimens that had TCR-beta data belonged to rare histological subtypes and were left out of the subtype comparisons.

A two-step multiplex PCR was used to amplify TCR-beta CDR3 regions from genomic DNA, and Illumina-compatible adaptors were added in the second step. As a commercial immunoSEQ service, TCR-beta immunosequencing was carried out on an Illumina platform. The original pipeline was this. Repertoires were summarised as Top 10 Clones, the percentage of T-cell templates from the ten most frequent sequences, and productive clonality. Values for productive clonality spanned 0 to 1, where a value of 1 indicated a monoclonal population. Using log10 scatter plots, tumour-associated clones were identified as sequences that made up at least 0.1% of tumour T-cell templates yet were absent from the matched non-adjacent lung. Student's t-tests were used for two-group comparisons, ANOVA was used for stages, and linear regression was used for relationships, with analyses conducted in GraphPad Prism7 and R. Not all clones reach the TCRdb copy of this immuneACCESS table, which keeps in-frame sequences only. Checked studies attribute under half of the gap to unresolved V genes and leave the rest unexplained. For V, J and clone size, that table is used; D and trimming come from the DNA. This sample lists about 6,700 clones; under 70% were detected once. In total, the top ten clones hold over 8.5% of the sample.

General conclusions and limits of the study: Smoking pack-years did not significantly correlate with tumour TCR-beta clonality. Across under 12 adenocarcinoma cases, the maximal tumour-associated clone frequency showed a strong correlation with TIL tumour reactivity, but overall clonality showed no such correlation. Nearly half of NSCLC cases had tumour-associated clones >0.5%, found in less than 40% of adenocarcinomas compared with approximately 77% of squamous carcinomas. The reactivity cohort included only around nine cases, and whether tumour-reactive clones share sequences with the dominant in vivo tumour-associated clones was not shown.

Per the germline V gene (reference sequence), GTSNPN is the CDR1 and SVGIG is the CDR2. From the cysteine up to the phenylalanine, the CDR3 has a length of 13 residues. Only the CDR3 DNA stays, 39 bases, in frame from base 1. Clipping removes 0 bases from V and 6 bases from J, with 3 as the unmatched junction base count. Comment on this clone: Its binding antigen is unknown. The sample holds no much larger clone one base away, and base qualities are not on file.

Normal lung samples came from the same patient and were non-adjacent lung tissue collected as far from the tumour as possible, with a minimum distance of 3 cm. Genomic DNA was extracted with the QIAamp DNA kit from frozen aliquots of unsorted single-cell suspensions. Tissues were received within 2 hours of resection and processed immediately into single-cell suspensions. Tissue was mechanically dissociated and enzymatically digested with DNase I, collagenase I and hyaluronidase for roughly 28 minutes at 37 °C, then filtered and RBC-lysed. This sequence uses TRBV30 and TRBJ2-3, and 7 junctional nucleotides match TRBD2. The sequenced sample was non-adjacent lung tissue. This clonotype was sampled from a human donor with non-small cell lung cancer. The CDR3 in this case is CAWSVGGTDTQYF. The DNA sequence reads TGTGCCTGGAGTGTCGGGGGGACGGATACGCAGTATTTT. The CDR3, completed at both ends by the reference TRBV30 and TRBJ2-3 genes, gives the full variable domain SQTIHQWPATLVQPVGSPLSLECTVEGTSNPNLYWYRQAAGRGLQLLFYSVGIGQISSEVPQNLSASRPQDRQFILSSKKLLLSDSGFYLCAWSVGGTDTQYFGPGTRLTVL.